Shown below are 26 T cell receptor beta chains from a single sample sequenced in a study of shared clonotypes between healthy human individuals. Sequencing used immunoSEQ multiplex PCR; TCRdb keeps in-frame clones, though not all of them. The sample yields about 2.1 million clones, approximately 94% seen once. Naive CD8 isolation took CD45RO-negative cells positively selected for CCR7 and excluded terminally differentiated effector memory CD45RA+ cells. Sequenced input: naive CD8+ T cells from PBMCs. These receptors were collected from a man younger than 35 in good health. Some clones in this sample may be carry-over from other donors' samples.

A note on this clone: The same CDR3 is also encoded by other DNA sequences in this sample. The V and J genes are TRBV27 and TRBJ2-7; 7 bases match TRBD1. The CDR3 covers 14 residues. Germline V CDR1 and CDR2: MNHEY, SMNVEV (reference sequence). V lost 3 bases and J lost 1; bases outside the gene matches: 3. CDR3: CASSLQGESYEQYF. The CDR3, as DNA: TGTGCCAGCAGTTTGCAGGGGGAGTCCTACGAGCAGTACTTC.

This chain uses TRBV29-1 with TRBJ1-1; D uncertain. The V gene lost 7 bases and the J gene lost 1 base, with 10 bases spanning the gap. Germline loops: CDR1 SQVTM, CDR2 ANQGSEA. The CDR3 runs 12 residues. CDR3 protein: CSAMGGNTEAFF. The CDR3 bases are TGCAGCGCTATGGGTGGGAACACTGAAGCTTTCTTT.

This clone was recorded only once. The chain couples TRBV30 to TRBJ2-1; tentative D call: TRBD2 (8 bases). The V end was cut by 1 base, the J end by 4 bases, with 23 bases between. Germline CDR1 is GTSNPN and CDR2 is SVGIG (reference sequence). This CDR3 region has 18 residues. CDR3 sequence (DNA): TGTGCCTGGAGTGGCCCCCCTCGACGGGAGGGGGCGTACAATGAGCAGTTCTTC. It specifies CAWSGPPRREGAYNEQFF. The full variable domain, completed using reference TRBV30 and TRBJ2-1, is SQTIHQWPATLVQPVGSPLSLECTVEGTSNPNLYWYRQAAGRGLQLLFYSVGIGQISSEVPQNLSASRPQDRQFILSSKKLLLSDSGFYLCAWSGPPRREGAYNEQFFGPGTRLTVL.

The chain combines TRBV4-1 with TRBJ2-1; 10 bases align to TRBD2. J lost 8 bases, V lost 4 bases, and 14 bases had no gene match. The CDR3 has 17 residues. Germline V lookup: CDR1 MGHRA, CDR2 YSYEKL. CDR3 in amino acids: CASSLRPGLASIDEQFF. The CDR3 DNA is TGCGCCAGCAGCCTCCGGCCGGGACTAGCGTCGATCGATGAGCAGTTCTTC.

J is TRBJ2-3 and V is TRBV6-1; TRBD2 matches at 7 bases. Losses at the gene ends were 0 bases for V and 2 bases for J; bases not matched to a gene: 5. The CDR3 has 16 residues. Germline loops: CDR1 MNHNS, CDR2 SASEGT. In DNA, the CDR3 is TGTGCCAGCAGTGAAGCCCGGCTAGCGGTCACAGATACGCAGTATTTT. This gives the protein CASSEARLAVTDTQYF.

V usage is TRBV7-9 and J usage is TRBJ2-1, with 8 bases identical to TRBD1. Germline V gene sequence: CDR1 SEHNR, CDR2 FQNEAQ (reference sequence). The CDR3 is made up of 14 amino acids. J was trimmed by 7 bases and V by 4 bases; bases with no gene match: 6. The CDR3 nucleotides read TGTGCCAGCAGCTCGGGACAGGTAGTGAATGAGCAGTTCTTC. Amino acids: CASSSGQVVNEQFF.

V usage is TRBV5-1 and J usage is TRBJ1-1; tentatively, D is TRBD1 (5 bases). The CDR3 spans 15 residues. Germline loops: CDR1 SGHRS, CDR2 YFSETQ. Trimming removed 0 bases at V and 5 bases at J, with 14 bases between. The CDR3 region is CASSLGEGRGTEAFF. The CDR3 DNA reads TGCGCCAGCAGCTTGGGGGAGGGCCGGGGGACTGAAGCTTTCTTT.

The chain is built from TRBV5-1 and TRBJ1-1; D is unclear. V lost 2 bases and J lost 3, with 11 bases in between. The CDR3 loop spans 14 amino acids. Germline V gene data show CDR1 as SGHRS and CDR2 as YFSETQ. CDR3: CASSLLGLDTEAFF. CDR3 in DNA: TGCGCCAGCAGCTTACTGGGTTTGGACACTGAAGCTTTCTTT. Drawing the rest from reference TRBV5-1 and TRBJ1-1, the complete variable domain is KAGVTQTPRYLIKTRGQQVTLSCSPISGHRSVSWYQQTPGQGLQFLFEYFSETQRNKGNFPGRFSGRQFSNSRSEMNVSTLELGDSALYLCASSLLGLDTEAFFGQGTRLTVV.

The rearrangement uses TRBV27 and TRBJ2-1; TRBD2 is a possible D gene (5 bases). CDR1 and CDR2 from the germline V gene are MNHEY and SMNVEV (reference sequence). V shed 0 bases and J shed 11 bases, with 11 bases lying between them. CDR3 size: 13 residues. CDR3 residues: CASSLSRTRQQFF. CDR3 in DNA: TGTGCCAGCAGTTTATCGCGCACTAGACAGCAGTTCTTC.

This clone is a singleton in its sample. The rearrangement links TRBV11-3 to TRBJ1-1, with 8 bases matching TRBD1. Germline values: CDR1 SGHNT, CDR2 YENEEA. J lost 4 bases, V lost 3 bases, and 1 base had no gene match. This CDR3 comprises 13 residues. The CDR3 region is CASSFQGATEAFF. The CDR3 region has the DNA TGTGCCAGCAGCTTCCAGGGGGCCACTGAAGCTTTCTTT.

This clone has just one count. This rearrangement joins TRBV27 to TRBJ2-7; TRBD1 aligns across 10 bases. J lost 7 bases, V lost 2 bases, and 8 bases had no gene match. Germline V gene lookup returns CDR1 MNHEY and CDR2 SMNVEV (reference sequence). There are 15 residues in the CDR3. As DNA, the CDR3 is TGTGCCAGCAGTTTAATAGGGACAGGGGATCAGGAGCAGTACTTC. Protein product: CASSLIGTGDQEQYF.

The V gene is TRBV6-1, the J gene TRBJ2-1; D ambiguous. The ends were cut back, 5 bases at V and 0 bases at J, with 11 bases in the middle. Germline loops: CDR1 MNHNS, CDR2 SASEGT. The CDR3 is made up of 15 amino acids. CDR3 sequence reads: CASSLETGSYNEQFF. The CDR3, as DNA: TGTGCCAGCAGTTTGGAGACGGGCTCCTACAATGAGCAGTTCTTC.

The chain joins TRBV4-1 to TRBJ1-2; 8 bases agree with TRBD1. There are 14 residues in the CDR3. The junction had 2 bases not matched to a gene; V was cut back by 1 base and J by 4 bases. Per the germline V gene, CDR1 is MGHRA and CDR2 is YSYEKL. The CDR3 is CASSQGTGIYGYTF. The DNA for the CDR3 is TGCGCCAGCAGCCAAGGGACAGGGATCTATGGCTACACCTTC.

V usage is TRBV9 and J usage is TRBJ2-5; 7 nucleotides match TRBD1. The V gene end was trimmed by 4 bases and the J gene end by 9 bases; junction bases not matched to a gene: 12. This CDR3 has 14 residues. Germline CDR1 is SGDLS and CDR2 is YYNGEE. The DNA for the CDR3 is TGTGCCAGCAGCTTAGACAGGGTGCGAGGGGCCCAGTACTTC. Translation: CASSLDRVRGAQYF.

This rearrangement joins TRBV18 to TRBJ1-1; 7 positions match TRBD1. CDR1 and CDR2 (germline): KGHSH, LQKENI. The CDR3 loop spans 14 amino acids. Trimming removed 3 bases from V and 5 bases from J; junction bases left unmatched: 6. The CDR3 is CASSPNRGNTEAFF. CDR3 nucleotides: TGTGCCAGCTCACCGAACAGGGGAAATACTGAAGCTTTCTTT.

V and J are TRBV27 and TRBJ2-7; perhaps TRBD2 as D (6 bases). Germline CDR1 and CDR2: MNHEY and SMNVEV (reference sequence). Deletions cut 5 bases from V and 7 bases from J, with 24 bases between. The CDR3 contains 16 residues. CDR3 DNA: TGTGCCAGCAGTCCGACCCGGGACCCGCGGGGTGTAGAGCAGTACTTC. Protein: CASSPTRDPRGVEQYF.

The chain carries TRBV28 and TRBJ2-5; D is perhaps TRBD1 (6 bases). This CDR3 has 15 amino acids. Per germline, CDR1 MDHEN and CDR2 SYDVKM. V was shortened by 3 bases and J by 0 bases, with 11 bases between the two germline ends. CDR3 amino acids: CASSFYQGYQETQYF. Here the CDR3 DNA reads TGTGCCAGCAGTTTCTACCAGGGGTACCAAGAGACCCAGTACTTC.

The gene calls are TRBV27 and TRBJ2-1, with D possibly matching TRBD2 (6 bases). Trimming pared 3 bases from V and 0 bases from J, leaving 12 bases between. From germline, CDR1 is MNHEY and CDR2 SMNVEV (reference sequence). The CDR3 has 16 amino acids. In nucleotides, the CDR3 is TGTGCCAGCAGTTTGGTAGCGGCAGACTCCTACAATGAGCAGTTCTTC. It yields the protein CASSLVAADSYNEQFF.

The rearrangement uses TRBV10-3 and TRBJ1-5; no reliable D call. Germline loops: CDR1 ENHRY, CDR2 SYGVKD. The CDR3 length is 15 residues. V was trimmed by 7 bases and J by 3 bases, leaving 16 bases between them. The CDR3, as DNA: TGTGCCATCAACCCGAATCAGAGGGCCAATCAGCCCCAGCATTTT. Protein sequence: CAINPNQRANQPQHF.

Remarks on this clone: Other nucleotide sequences in the sample specify the same CDR3. The chain is built from TRBV6-6 and TRBJ1-1; D perhaps matches TRBD1 (6 bases). Trimming left V 2 bases short and J 5 bases short, with 9 bases between. CDR1 and CDR2 from the germline V gene are MNHNY and SVGAGI (reference sequence). This CDR3 has 13 residues. For the CDR3, the DNA is TGTGCCAGCAGTTACGGGGGCGAGACTGAAGCTTTCTTT. Translation gives CASSYGGETEAFF.

This rearrangement joins TRBV6-6 to TRBJ1-2; D uncertain. This CDR3 is built from 14 residues. The V end was cut by 2 bases, the J end by 4 bases, with 11 bases between. Germline CDR1 and CDR2: MNHNY and SVGAGI (reference sequence). CDR3 in amino acids: CASSYEPGSYGYTF. The CDR3 DNA sequence: TGTGCCAGCAGTTACGAGCCAGGCTCCTATGGCTACACCTTC.

The chain is built from TRBV11-2 and TRBJ2-3, with D perhaps given as TRBD1 or TRBD2 (5 bases each). CDR3 length equals 17 residues. With 4 bases removed from V and 6 bases from J, the gap between germline ends came to 23 bases. Germline V lookup: CDR1 SGHAT, CDR2 FQNNGV. The CDR3 nucleotides are TGTGCCAGCAGCTCCCACGCCCGAGGGGCTTTTATCGATACGCAGTATTTT. Protein product: CASSSHARGAFIDTQYF.

The chain is built from TRBV28 and TRBJ2-7, with 8 nucleotides matching TRBD1. The CDR3 is 15 amino acids. V shed 2 bases, J shed 6 bases, and the junction held 9 bases outside the gene matches. Germline lookup yields CDR1 MDHEN and CDR2 SYDVKM. The CDR3 loop reads CASSLADRASSEQYF. The CDR3 DNA sequence: TGTGCCAGCAGTTTAGCGGACAGGGCGTCGAGCGAGCAGTACTTC.

The gene calls are TRBV27 and TRBJ2-7; TRBD2 matches 7 bases. V shed 3 bases, J shed 7 bases, and the junction held 9 bases outside the gene matches. This CDR3 contains 14 residues. Germline CDR1 MNHEY, CDR2 SMNVEV (reference sequence). The CDR3 nucleotides read TGTGCCAGCAGTTTTGGGGGGGGTAAATTTGAGCAGTACTTC. Residues: CASSFGGGKFEQYF.

This sequence joins TRBV9 and TRBJ2-7; 14 bases map to TRBD2. The trim removed 0 bases at V and 6 bases at J, leaving 5 bases unmatched. The length of the CDR3 is 16 residues. CDR1 and CDR2 from the germline V gene are SGDLS and YYNGEE. The CDR3 is CASSVELGLAGAEQYF. The CDR3 DNA reads TGTGCCAGCAGCGTAGAGTTGGGACTAGCGGGAGCCGAGCAGTACTTC.

CDR3 sequence (DNA): TGTGCCAGCAGCTTAATTTGGCGAAGCTCCTACAATGAGCAGTTCTTC. This gives the protein CASSLIWRSSYNEQFF. The chain employs TRBV7-3 and TRBJ2-1; D gene ambiguous. There are 16 residues in the CDR3. V gave up 1 base and J gave up 0 bases, with 10 bases separating them. CDR1 SGHTA and CDR2 FQGTGA come from the germline V gene.